This T cell receptor (beta chain) is from a study of control samples from healthy donors and cancer patients. With 4 bases removed from V and 1 base from J, the gap between germline ends came to 4 bases. The CDR3 sequence is 12 residues long. Using immunoSEQ multiplex PCR, the repertoire was profiled, and TCRdb retains in-frame clones only, with some absent. In the table there are about 45,000 clones, about 75% of which are singletons. This sequence joins TRBV12-3 or TRBV12-4 and TRBJ2-5; no reliable D call. Sequencing was done on a sample of formalin-fixed, paraffin-embedded tissue. The sequence was collected from a male donor with melanoma. Here the CDR3 DNA reads TGTGCCAGCAGTTATCTCCAAGAGACCCAGTACTTC. As protein: CASSYLQETQYF.